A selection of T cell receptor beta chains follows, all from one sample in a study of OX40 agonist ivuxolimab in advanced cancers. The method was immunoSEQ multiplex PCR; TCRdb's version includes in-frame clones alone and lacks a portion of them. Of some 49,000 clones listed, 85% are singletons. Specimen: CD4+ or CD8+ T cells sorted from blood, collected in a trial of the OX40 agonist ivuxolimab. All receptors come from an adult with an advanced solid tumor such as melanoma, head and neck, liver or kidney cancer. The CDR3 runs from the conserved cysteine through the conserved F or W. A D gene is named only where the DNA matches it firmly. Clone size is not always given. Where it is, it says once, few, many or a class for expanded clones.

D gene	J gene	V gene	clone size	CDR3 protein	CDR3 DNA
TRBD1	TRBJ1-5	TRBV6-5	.	CASSEGQGYQPQHF	TGTGCCAGCAGCGAGGGACAGGGGTATCAGCCCCAGCATTTT
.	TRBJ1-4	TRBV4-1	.	CASSPQGTNEKLFF	TGCGCCAGCAGCCCCCAGGGTACTAATGAAAAACTGTTTTTT
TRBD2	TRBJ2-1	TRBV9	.	CASSVSTSGGANEQFF	TGTGCCAGCAGCGTGTCGACTAGCGGGGGGGCCAATGAGCAGTTCTTC
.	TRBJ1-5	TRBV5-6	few	CASSFMDSNQPQHF	TGTGCCAGCAGCTTCATGGACAGTAATCAGCCCCAGCATTTT
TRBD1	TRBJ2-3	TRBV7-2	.	CASSEASGGRTDTQYF	TGTGCCAGCAGCGAAGCTTCAGGGGGCCGCACAGATACGCAGTATTTT
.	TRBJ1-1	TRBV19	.	CASSIGGEGTEAFF	TGTGCCAGTAGTATAGGGGGCGAAGGCACTGAAGCTTTCTTT
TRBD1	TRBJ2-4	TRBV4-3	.	CASSPGQGETIQYF	TGCGCCAGCAGCCCAGGACAGGGGGAGACCATTCAGTACTTC
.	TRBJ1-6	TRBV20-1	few	CSARGSPLHF	TGCAGTGCTAGAGGGTCACCCCTCCACTTT
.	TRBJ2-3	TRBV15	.	CATSRDNPHSTDTQYF	TGTGCCACCAGCAGAGATAACCCCCACTCCACAGATACGCAGTATTTT
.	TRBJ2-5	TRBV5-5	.	CASSLEQDQETQYF	TGTGCCAGCAGCTTGGAACAGGACCAAGAGACCCAGTACTTC
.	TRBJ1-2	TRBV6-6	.	CASSLRNYGYTF	TGTGCCAGCAGTCTTCGCAACTATGGCTACACCTTC
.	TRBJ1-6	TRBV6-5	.	CASSYKGNSPLHF	TGTGCCAGCAGTTACAAAGGGAATTCACCCCTCCACTTT
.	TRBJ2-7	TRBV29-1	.	CSVASDPAGSYEQYF	TGCAGCGTTGCGAGCGACCCGGCAGGGAGCTACGAGCAGTACTTC
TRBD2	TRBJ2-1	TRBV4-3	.	CASSQDRSGGSYNEQFF	TGCGCCAGCAGCCAAGACAGGAGCGGGGGTTCCTACAATGAGCAGTTCTTC
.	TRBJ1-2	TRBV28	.	CASSLAVIGYYGYTF	TGTGCCAGCAGTTTAGCCGTTATCGGGTACTATGGCTACACCTTC
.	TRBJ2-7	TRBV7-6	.	CASSLEASSYEQYF	TGTGCCAGCAGCTTAGAGGCCAGCTCCTACGAGCAGTACTTC
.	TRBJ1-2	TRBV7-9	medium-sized	CASSPPSGGYTF	TGTGCCAGCAGCCCCCCCTCGGGCGGCTACACCTTC
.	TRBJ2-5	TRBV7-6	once	CASSLARQETQYF	TGTGCCAGCAGCTTAGCCAGACAAGAGACCCAGTACTTC
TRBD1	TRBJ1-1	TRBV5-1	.	CASSLPTGANTEAFF	TGCGCCAGCAGCCTACCGACAGGGGCCAACACTGAAGCTTTCTTT
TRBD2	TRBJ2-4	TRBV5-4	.	CAIRGGENIQYF	TGTGCCATCCGCGGGGGGGAAAACATTCAGTACTTC
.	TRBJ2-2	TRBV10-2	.	CASSESGELFF	TGCGCCAGCAGTGAGTCCGGGGAGCTGTTTTTT
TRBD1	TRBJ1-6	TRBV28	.	CASRTGANSPLHF	TGTGCCAGCAGGACAGGGGCAAATTCACCCCTCCACTTT
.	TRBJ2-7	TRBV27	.	CASGLGPNYEQYF	TGTGCCAGCGGGTTGGGCCCCAACTACGAGCAGTACTTC
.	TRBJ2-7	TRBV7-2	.	CASSPGQSYEQYF	TGTGCCAGCAGCCCCGGACAGTCCTACGAGCAGTACTTC
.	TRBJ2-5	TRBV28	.	CASSLSFGFQKTQYF	TGTGCCAGCAGTTTGTCTTTTGGCTTTCAGAAGACCCAGTACTTC
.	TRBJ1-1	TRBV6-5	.	CASSYGSASSSTEAFF	TGTGCCAGCAGTTACGGGTCAGCCTCTTCCAGCACTGAAGCTTTCTTT
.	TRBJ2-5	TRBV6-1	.	CASSELRPSDIYQETQYF	TGTGCCAGCAGTGAACTTAGGCCCTCCGACATATACCAAGAGACCCAGTACTTC
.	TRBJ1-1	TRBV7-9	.	CASSLGTRSGTEAFF	TGTGCCAGCAGCTTAGGTACAAGGTCGGGCACTGAAGCTTTCTTT
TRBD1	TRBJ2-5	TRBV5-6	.	CASIGQEETQYF	TGTGCCAGCATAGGACAGGAGGAGACCCAGTACTTC
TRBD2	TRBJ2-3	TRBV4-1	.	CASSQEGLAGGTDTQYF	TGCGCCAGCAGCCAAGAGGGGCTAGCGGGGGGAACAGATACGCAGTATTTT
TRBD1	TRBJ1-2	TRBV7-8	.	CASSLVAGGNGYTF	TGTGCCAGCAGCTTAGTGGCAGGGGGCAATGGCTACACCTTC
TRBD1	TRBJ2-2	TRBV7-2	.	CASSLPGQPWSGELFF	TGTGCCAGCAGTTTACCGGGACAGCCTTGGTCCGGGGAGCTGTTTTTT
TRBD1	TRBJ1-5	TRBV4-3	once	CASSQEYGTGNQPQHF	TGCGCCAGCAGCCAAGAGTACGGGACAGGTAATCAGCCCCAGCATTTT
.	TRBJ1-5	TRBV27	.	CASSLSFVGGGNNQPQHF	TGTGCCAGCAGTTTATCGTTCGTGGGAGGGGGAAACAATCAGCCCCAGCATTTT
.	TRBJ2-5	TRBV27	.	CASSLSPRQETQYF	TGTGCCAGCAGTTTATCGCCCAGACAAGAGACCCAGTACTTC
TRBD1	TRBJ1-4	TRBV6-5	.	CASSFDQGVGYEKLFF	TGTGCCAGCAGTTTCGACCAGGGGGTAGGATATGAAAAACTGTTTTTT
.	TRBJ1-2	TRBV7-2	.	CASSSALGYTF	TGTGCCAGCAGCTCTGCGTTGGGCTACACCTTC
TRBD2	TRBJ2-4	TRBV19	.	CASSIALGSGLAPLKNIQYF	TGTGCCAGTAGTATAGCGCTAGGCTCGGGACTAGCTCCGTTAAAAAACATTCAGTACTTC
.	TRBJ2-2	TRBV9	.	CASSLGGNTGELFF	TGTGCCAGCAGCTTAGGGGGGAACACCGGGGAGCTGTTTTTT
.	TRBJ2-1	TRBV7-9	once	CASSLTGLGYNEQFF	TGTGCCAGCAGCTTGACTGGCCTCGGCTACAATGAGCAGTTCTTC
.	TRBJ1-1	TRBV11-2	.	CASSFYPPLSKGTEAFF	TGTGCCAGCAGCTTTTACCCACCACTAAGTAAGGGCACTGAAGCTTTCTTT
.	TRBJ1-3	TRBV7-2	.	CASSSGGPRGNTIYF	TGTGCCAGCAGCTCCGGCGGCCCTCGGGGAAACACCATATATTTT
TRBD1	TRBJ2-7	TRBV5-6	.	CASSPGQGMGSYEQYF	TGTGCCAGCAGCCCGGGACAGGGCATGGGATCCTACGAGCAGTACTTC
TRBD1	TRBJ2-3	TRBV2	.	CASVSGQDGTDTQYF	TGTGCCAGCGTCTCTGGACAGGATGGAACAGATACGCAGTATTTT
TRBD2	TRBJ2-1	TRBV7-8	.	CASSFFERGRGSYNEQFF	TGTGCCAGCAGCTTCTTCGAGCGGGGGCGCGGCTCCTACAATGAGCAGTTCTTC
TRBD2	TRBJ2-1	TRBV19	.	CASSPKRGGRYNEQFF	TGTGCCAGTAGTCCTAAGCGGGGGGGCCGGTACAATGAGCAGTTCTTC